Below are 28 T cell receptor beta chains sequenced from a single sample in a study of low-dose radiotherapy and immunotherapy resistance in tumors. Alpha- and beta-chain coverage of first-strand cDNA came from TRAV- and TRBV-specific primers. With a V-primer adapter and a constant-region primer, TCRs were amplified for around 20 PCR cycles. TCRdb used MiXCR to reprocess the reads, holding one entry per CDR3 protein. This sample yields 31,000 or so distinct CDR3 sequences, of which about half are seen a single time; around 5.4% belongs to the top ten. Time point reported: after trial treatment. Regarding treatment: LDRT plus nivolumab, ipilimumab, low-dose cyclophosphamide and aspirin (RACIN trial). The input for sequencing was PBMCs, taken after low-dose radiotherapy plus immunotherapy. The receptors come from a male donor with gallbladder cancer.

The chain has TRBV28 and TRBJ2-5; D perhaps matches TRBD2 (5 bases). The V and J ends lost 4 bases and 3 bases respectively, with 21 bases between them. Germline loops: CDR1 MDHEN, CDR2 SYDVKM. The CDR3 is 17 amino acids. CDR3 residues: CASSSAGVAGIKETQYF. CDR3 DNA sequence: TGTGCCAGCAGTTCTGCCGGGGTAGCCGGAATTAAAGAGACCCAGTACTTC.

Of note for this clonotype: The junction departs from the called germline gene at one end, perhaps through a read error. As DNA, the CDR3 is TGTGCCAGCAGTCCATTCGCGGGAGGTACCCTAGCCAAAAACATTCAGTACTTC. This codes for CASSPFAGGTLAKNIQYF. This chain uses TRBV24-1 with TRBJ2-4, with 8 bases fitting TRBD2. Germline CDR1 and CDR2: KGHDR and SFDVKD. This CDR3 spans 18 amino acids.

The genes are TRBV6-8 and TRBJ2-2; D call uncertain. Germline V lookup: CDR1 MNHGY, CDR2 SAAAGT. Between the trimmed V and J ends, which lost 3 bases and 7 bases, there was a span of 9 bases. The CDR3 contains 13 residues. The CDR3 loop reads CASSYFGVGELFF. CDR3 bases: TGTGCCAGCAGTTATTTTGGAGTCGGGGAGCTGTTTTTT.

This clonotype was seen ten or more times. V gene TRBV27 combines with J gene TRBJ1-1; 7 bases are shared with TRBD1. CDR1 and CDR2 from the germline V gene are MNHEY and SMNVEV (reference sequence). The length of the CDR3 is 13 residues. With 2 bases clipped from V and 6 bases from J, the junction kept 3 bases outside the gene matches. The CDR3 sequence is CASSLPDRAEAFF. The DNA of the CDR3 is TGTGCCAGCAGTTTACCCGACAGGGCTGAAGCTTTCTTT.

The chain links TRBV7-8 to TRBJ2-7; the D is unclear. V shed 1 base and J shed 3 bases, with 7 bases lying between them. CDR3 length: 13 amino acids. Germline-derived CDR1 and CDR2 are SGHVS and FQNEAQ. The CDR3 protein is CASSLGTVYEQYF. CDR3 DNA sequence: TGTGCCAGCAGCTTAGGGACGGTCTACGAGCAGTACTTC.

V is TRBV19 and J is TRBJ1-2; TRBD1 might be the D (6 bases). Germline assignment: CDR1 LNHDA and CDR2 SQIVND (reference sequence). V was trimmed by 5 bases and J by 2 bases, leaving 12 bases between them. The CDR3 covers 14 residues. In nucleotides, the CDR3 is TGTGCCAGTAGTGTCGCTCAGGGGAACTATGGCTACACCTTC. Amino acid sequence: CASSVAQGNYGYTF.

This clonotype came up many times. The rearrangement joins TRBV11-2 to TRBJ2-1, with D possibly being TRBD2 (5 bases). Germline V gene data show CDR1 as SGHAT and CDR2 as FQNNGV. The CDR3 has 14 residues. V lost 4 bases and J 3 bases, leaving 10 bases between the germline ends. This CDR3 reads CASSYSGFYNEQFF. The CDR3 bases are TGTGCCAGCAGCTATTCGGGGTTCTACAATGAGCAGTTCTTC.

Details on this clonotype: A far larger clone lies a single base away; this is likely a read error. The V gene is TRBV5-1, the J gene TRBJ2-7; 7 nucleotides match TRBD1. Germline CDR1 SGHRS, CDR2 YFSETQ. The trim removed 0 bases at V and 7 bases at J, leaving 7 bases unmatched. The CDR3 length is 14 residues. The CDR3 coding sequence is TGCGCCAGCAGCTTGGGACAGGGTTGGAATGAGCAGTACTTC. Amino acids: CASSLGQGWNEQYF.

This clonotype was observed a handful of times. The chain joins TRBV4-3 to TRBJ1-3; tentatively, D is TRBD1 (6 bases). This CDR3 region has 17 residues. Germline-derived CDR1 and CDR2 are LGHNA and YSLEER. With 0 bases removed from V and 2 bases from J, the gap between germline ends came to 14 bases. The CDR3 reads CASSQDVRGAAGNTIYF. The CDR3 DNA sequence: TGCGCCAGCAGCCAAGATGTTCGGGGGGCTGCTGGAAACACCATATATTTT.

With regard to this clonotype: One end of the junction does not line up with germline, which may come from a read error. This sequence joins TRBV29-1 and TRBJ1-1; no clear D. In germline, CDR1 is SQVTM, CDR2 ANQGSEA. This CDR3 is built from 13 residues. CDR3: CSVAVTAAGVPHF. CDR3 coding DNA: TGCAGCGTTGCTGTGACCGCTGCCGGAGTTCCCCATTTT.

This clonotype was picked up many times. The chain links TRBV15 to TRBJ2-1; D is perhaps TRBD2 (7 bases). This CDR3 comprises 16 residues. Germline assignment: CDR1 LNHNV and CDR2 YYDKDF (reference sequence). V was shortened by 5 bases and J by 1 base, with 15 bases between the two germline ends. In nucleotides, the CDR3 is TGTGCCACCAGCCCGGGGGGCAGTTGGTCCTACAATGAGCAGTTCTTC. It codes for CATSPGGSWSYNEQFF.

This clonotype is deemed medium-sized. V usage is TRBV4-2 and J usage is TRBJ2-7, with TRBD1 identical over 7 bases. Trimming removed 1 base from V and 2 bases from J; junction bases left unmatched: 2. Germline loops: CDR1 LGHNA, CDR2 YNFKEQ. This CDR3 spans 14 amino acids. The CDR3 here is CASSQGQGTYEQYF. CDR3 nucleotide sequence: TGTGCCAGCAGCCAAGGACAGGGAACCTACGAGCAGTACTTC.

This chain links TRBV19 with TRBJ2-5; perhaps TRBD2 as D (5 bases). V dropped 10 bases and J dropped 5 bases, with 20 bases sitting between them. The CDR3 runs 14 residues. CDR1 and CDR2 (germline): LNHDA, SQIVND (reference sequence). In DNA form, the CDR3 reads TGTGCCACCGCGAAATTCGAGGAGGTGGAGACCCAGTACTTC. Its translation is CATAKFEEVETQYF.

The chain couples TRBV6-8 to TRBJ1-4; the D gene is possibly TRBD1 (6 bases). Germline CDR1 and CDR2: MNHGY and SAAAGT. This CDR3 is 13 amino acids long. The V end lost 5 bases, the J end lost 7 bases, and 11 bases lay between the germline ends. For the CDR3, the DNA is TGTGCCAGCAGTCGGTCCAGGGGTGAAAAACTGTTTTTT. The encoded protein is CASSRSRGEKLFF.

Ten or more counts support this clonotype. The chain uses TRBV7-9 and TRBJ2-1; TRBD2 matches 9 bases. Germline V gene data show CDR1 as SEHNR and CDR2 as FQNEAQ (reference sequence). The CDR3 spans 16 residues. V trimming: 5 bases; J trimming: 7 bases; junction bases outside the gene matches: 12. The CDR3 DNA reads as TGTGCCAGCAGCCCGTTTGGCGGGGGGGCGCGGAATGAGCAGTTCTTC. Protein sequence: CASSPFGGGARNEQFF.

This chain uses TRBV5-4 with TRBJ2-2; 10 bases fit TRBD2. CDR1 is SGHNT, CDR2 YYREEE, per germline (reference sequence). CDR3 length equals 15 residues. V lost 0 bases, J lost 4 bases, and 0 bases stayed unmatched. The CDR3 sequence is CASSLVAGGTGELFF. As DNA, the CDR3 is TGTGCCAGCAGCTTGGTAGCGGGAGGCACCGGGGAGCTGTTTTTT.

This clonotype was picked up a small number of times. The gene calls are TRBV14 and TRBJ2-1; no reliable D call. The germline V gene has CDR1 SGHDN and CDR2 FVKESK. The CDR3 runs 16 residues. V shed 4 bases and J shed 0 bases, with 13 bases lying between them. The CDR3 protein is CASSPFSSDSYNEQFF. The CDR3 DNA sequence: TGTGCCAGCAGCCCTTTTAGCAGCGACTCCTACAATGAGCAGTTCTTC.

This clonotype has a handful of counts. The V gene is TRBV29-1, the J gene TRBJ2-7, with D maybe TRBD2 (5 bases). V was clipped by 4 bases and J by 6 bases, with 13 bases between them. The length of the CDR3 is 12 residues. Germline CDR1 SQVTM, CDR2 ANQGSEA. The chain's CDR3 is CSVGTGYGEQYF. CDR3 sequence (DNA): TGCAGCGTTGGCACGGGATATGGCGAGCAGTACTTC.

The chain couples TRBV27 to TRBJ2-1, with D uncertain. With 0 bases removed from V and 5 bases from J, the gap between germline ends came to 5 bases. CDR1 is MNHEY and CDR2 is SMNVEV in the germline V gene (reference sequence). The CDR3 runs to 13 residues. The CDR3 reads CASSLSPDNEQFF. The CDR3 nucleotides are TGTGCCAGCAGTTTATCACCTGACAATGAGCAGTTCTTC.

This clonotype was detected ten times or more. The CDR3 sequence: CASSKEWNGDYEQYF. In nucleotides, the CDR3 is TGTGCCAGCAGCAAAGAATGGAACGGAGACTACGAGCAGTACTTC. The chain carries TRBV21-1 and TRBJ2-7. TRBV21-1 counts as a pseudogene. CDR3 length: 15 amino acids.

This clonotype showed up just a few times. A far larger clone is one base from this, pointing to a likely read error. J is TRBJ1-5 and V is TRBV7-6; D not resolved. This CDR3 is 12 amino acids long. Germline CDR1 reads SGHVS; CDR2 reads FNYEAQ. DNA of the CDR3: TGTGTCAGCAGCTTCAGGATGGAGCCCCAGCATTTT. This codes for CVSSFRMEPQHF.

This clonotype was seen repeatedly, ten times or more. The V gene is TRBV5-1, the J gene TRBJ2-3, with a possible D match to TRBD1 (5 bases). The CDR3 has 14 residues. The V end was cut by 0 bases, the J end by 5 bases, with 10 bases between. From germline, CDR1 is SGHRS and CDR2 YFSETQ. The CDR3 sequence: CASSLGSGQDTQYF. CDR3 sequence (DNA): TGCGCCAGCAGCTTGGGGTCAGGGCAAGATACGCAGTATTTT.

This clonotype was counted a few times. The DNA of the CDR3 is TGTGCCAGCTCGTCAGGGGGCTGGGGCTACACCTTC. Translation: CASSSGGWGYTF. V usage is TRBV12-3 or TRBV12-4 and J usage is TRBJ1-2, with TRBD1 identical over 8 bases. The length of the CDR3 is 12 residues. The J segment lost 8 bases and the V segment lost 8 bases, leaving 7 bases of the junction unmatched.

This clonotype is classed as medium-sized. This chain uses TRBV19 with TRBJ1-3, with D hard to call. CDR3 length: 15 amino acids. CDR1 is LNHDA and CDR2 is SQIVND in the germline V gene (reference sequence). V was cut by 7 bases and J by 0 bases, with 13 bases left in between. The CDR3 sequence: CASNADGNSGNTIYF. The CDR3 DNA reads as TGTGCCAGTAACGCCGACGGAAACTCTGGAAACACCATATATTTT.

CDR3 residues: CAISEQGTGRIGNTEAFF. CDR3 DNA sequence: TGTGCCATCAGTGAGCAGGGGACAGGGCGGATTGGGAACACTGAAGCTTTCTTT. The gene calls are TRBV10-3 and TRBJ1-1; 9 bases fit TRBD1. The V gene end was trimmed by 2 bases and the J gene end by 1 base; junction bases not matched to a gene: 11. This CDR3 is 18 amino acids long. Germline CDR1 and CDR2: ENHRY and SYGVKD.

By sample fraction, this clonotype is medium-sized (0.01 to 0.1%). This sequence joins TRBV2 and TRBJ2-3; TRBD2 aligns across 8 bases. V shed 6 bases, J shed 1 base, and the junction held 6 bases outside the gene matches. This CDR3 region has 15 residues. Germline-derived CDR1 and CDR2 are SNHLY and FYNNEI. This CDR3 is CASSQMTSGTDTQYF. CDR3 DNA: TGTGCCAGCAGCCAGATGACTAGCGGCACAGATACGCAGTATTTT.

The sample holds one count of this clonotype. A far larger clone is just one base off, so this is likely a read error. The chain combines TRBV12-3 or TRBV12-4 with TRBJ1-1; D perhaps matches TRBD1 (5 bases). This CDR3 spans 14 amino acids. Trimming took off 6 bases at V and 5 bases at J, with 16 bases between the two ends. The CDR3: CASSRDGARTEAFF. The CDR3 DNA reads as TGTGCCAGCAGCAGGGACGGGGCGCGGACTGAAGCTTTCTTT.

This clonotype ranks as medium-sized. The V and J genes are TRBV6-6 and TRBJ1-6; 7 nucleotides align to TRBD1. The CDR3 consists of 14 residues. CDR1 MNHNY and CDR2 SVGAGI come from the germline V gene (reference sequence). The junction had 8 bases not matched to a gene; V was cut back by 8 bases and J by 7 bases. CDR3 in DNA: TGTGCCAGCGACCGGGACAGAAGAAATTCACCCCTCCACTTT. It specifies CASDRDRRNSPLHF.